Listed below are T cell receptor beta chains from one sample, sequenced in a study of blood T cell repertoires in COVID-19. TCRdb keeps only in-frame clones here, not all; method: immunoSEQ multiplex PCR. The table has roughly 70,000 clones, about 89% seen once. Sequenced material: peripheral blood. The receptors derive from a man in his forties or fifties with active COVID-19. Both conserved end residues are part of each CDR3. Clone size is given for some rows only: seen once, a few or many times, or a class if the clone is expanded.

V gene	clone size	J gene	CDR3 protein
TRBV27	.	TRBJ2-7	CASRGSSYEQYF
TRBV2	few	TRBJ2-2	CASRAWTMVAEGDTGELFF
TRBV12-3/TRBV12-4	once	TRBJ2-7	CASSSSRSEQYF
TRBV3-1/TRBV3-2	once	TRBJ2-7	CASSQASVGEQYF
TRBV7-2	.	TRBJ2-2	CASSSQVNTGELFF
TRBV4-2	.	TRBJ1-1	CASSQGQENTEAFF
TRBV11-2	.	TRBJ2-7	CASSLAGTVASYEQYF
TRBV11-1	.	TRBJ2-2	CASRRQGGNTGELFF
TRBV7-8	.	TRBJ2-5	CASSLVELARETQYF
TRBV10-2	.	TRBJ1-1	CASSGPVGLNTEAFF
TRBV2	.	TRBJ2-2	CASSARGGRELFF
TRBV9	.	TRBJ2-1	CASSVEGSGYNEQFF